Sequencing of this T cell receptor (beta chain) was carried out in a study of OX40 agonist ivuxolimab in advanced cancers. This clone is a singleton in its sample. Germline V gives CDR1 MNHNY, CDR2 SVGAGI (reference sequence). The germline V and J ends were trimmed by 8 bases and 7 bases, with 17 bases remaining between them. The CDR3 length is 14 residues. Data came from immunoSEQ multiplex PCR; TCRdb stores just in-frame clones and leaves some out. The profile covers fewer than 70,000 clones, with 85% to 90% appearing a single time and roughly 4% taken by the ten largest. The chain joins TRBV6-6 to TRBJ1-4; D unclear. The sequence came from an adult with an advanced solid tumor such as melanoma, head and neck, liver or kidney cancer. The sequences come from CD4+ or CD8+ T cells sorted from blood, collected in a trial of the OX40 agonist ivuxolimab. This chain's CDR3 is CASRLEGRIEKLFF. CDR3 sequence (DNA): TGTGCCAGCCGGCTAGAGGGCAGAATTGAAAAACTGTTTTTT.